The 22 T cell receptor beta chains listed next were all sequenced from one sample in a study of T cells in Graves' hyperthyroidism and ophthalmopathy. RNA transcripts were the template for amplifying TCR beta CDR3 regions. When the TCR CDR3 underwent first-round RT-PCR, the HTBI primer set was used. TCRdb reprocessed the multiplex PCR reads with MiXCR, giving one entry per CDR3 protein. The sample yields around 240,000 distinct CDR3 sequences, around 17% seen once. The sequenced sample consisted of blood. Receptors originate from a woman between 18 and 29 years old with Graves' ophthalmopathy.

This clonotype has at least ten counts. The chain employs TRBV28 and TRBJ2-7; D possibly matches TRBD1 or TRBD2 (5 bases each). Between the trimmed V and J ends, which lost 2 bases and 4 bases, there was a span of 9 bases. CDR1 is MDHEN, CDR2 SYDVKM, per germline. There are 13 residues in the CDR3. The CDR3 spells CASSLHRRYEQYF. The CDR3 DNA follows: TGTGCCAGCAGTTTACACAGGAGGTACGAGCAGTACTTC.

This clonotype was found many times. The chain employs TRBV6-1 and TRBJ2-2, with D perhaps matching TRBD1 or TRBD2 (5 bases each). CDR1 MNHNS and CDR2 SASEGT come from the germline V gene. Trimming cost V 5 bases and J 3 bases, with 7 bases left between them. CDR3 length equals 13 residues. This CDR3 is CASSWGYTGELFF. For the CDR3, the DNA is TGTGCCAGCAGTTGGGGGTACACCGGGGAGCTGTTTTTT.

As concerns this clonotype: This may arise from a read error, as a much more abundant clone is one base away. This chain links TRBV24-1 with TRBJ2-2, with a weak D call TRBD2 (5 bases). Germline CDR1 KGHDR, CDR2 SFDVKD. The CDR3 spans 14 residues. CDR3 coding DNA: TGTGCCACCAGTGCTCACCAAAACACCGGGGAGCTGCTTTTT. It encodes CATSAHQNTGELLF.

There are many counts of this clonotype. The chain combines TRBV6-2 or TRBV6-3 with TRBJ1-5, with D perhaps TRBD1 (5 bases). This CDR3 is built from 18 residues. Germline CDR1 MNHEY, CDR2 SVGEGT. V shed 8 bases and J shed 0 bases, with 23 bases lying between them. CDR3 sequence reads: CASGGKLEGVHSNQPQHF. In DNA, the CDR3 is TGTGCCAGCGGTGGCAAATTGGAAGGGGTCCATAGCAATCAGCCCCAGCATTTT.

In its sample, this clonotype was seen many times. CDR3 residues: CSARRTGGEGYGYTF. CDR3 in DNA: TGCAGTGCTAGGCGGACAGGGGGCGAAGGCTATGGCTACACCTTC. V gene TRBV20-1 combines with J gene TRBJ1-2; TRBD1 agrees at 11 bases. CDR3 length: 15 amino acids. The germline CDR1 and CDR2 sequences are DFQATT and SNEGSKA (reference sequence). V lost 3 bases and J lost 4; bases outside the gene matches: 7.

This clonotype was picked up many times. V and J are TRBV2 and TRBJ2-1, with TRBD2 matching 13 bases. Germline CDR1 SNHLY, CDR2 FYNNEI. The CDR3 runs to 15 residues. Unmatched junction bases numbered 6, after V lost 5 bases and J lost 8 bases. DNA for the CDR3: TGTGCCAGCAGTCACGGACTAGCGGGAGAGGATGAGCAGTTCTTC. Its translation is CASSHGLAGEDEQFF. Full variable domain (missing parts from reference TRBV2 and TRBJ2-1): EPEVTQTPSHQVTQMGQEVILRCVPISNHLYFYWYRQILGQKVEFLVSFYNNEISEKSEIFDDQFSVERPDGSNFTLKIRSTKLEDSAMYFCASSHGLAGEDEQFFGPGTRLTVL.

The V call is TRBV28, the J call TRBJ1-6; TRBD1 agrees at 7 bases. With V trimmed by 4 bases and J by 11 bases, 11 bases remained unmatched. Germline V CDR1 and CDR2: MDHEN, SYDVKM. The length of the CDR3 is 15 residues. The CDR3 DNA reads TGTGCCAGCAGTTGGGGGACAGCGGGAAGTCCACCCCTCCACTTT. Translating it yields CASSWGTAGSPPLHF.

This clonotype was recorded at least ten times. The chain joins TRBV6-1 to TRBJ2-3; 9 nucleotides line up with TRBD2. The junction had 4 bases not matched to a gene; V was cut back by 5 bases and J by 1 base. Germline V gene data show CDR1 as MNHNS and CDR2 as SASEGT. The CDR3 loop spans 15 amino acids. The DNA for the CDR3 is TGTGCCAGCAGTAGATCTAGCGGGGGCACAGATACGCAGTATTTT. Translated: CASSRSSGGTDTQYF.

This clonotype was seen at least ten times. This chain connects TRBV4-1 to TRBJ2-3, with D hard to call. CDR3 length equals 15 residues. Germline values: CDR1 MGHRA, CDR2 YSYEKL. The ends were cut back, 1 base at V and 6 bases at J, with 14 bases in the middle. Written as DNA, the CDR3 is TGCGCCAGCAGCCAAGTTGGGCCGGTACTCGATACGCAGTATTTT. Amino acids: CASSQVGPVLDTQYF.

This clonotype was detected ten times or more. V and J are TRBV28 and TRBJ1-2; no clear D gene. The length of the CDR3 is 12 residues. Trimming took 2 bases from V and 9 from J, leaving 10 bases between them. The germline CDR1 and CDR2 sequences are MDHEN and SYDVKM. DNA of the CDR3: TGTGCCAGCAGTTTAGAAGCCCGGCGCTACACCTTC. Translating gives CASSLEARRYTF.

Concerning this clonotype: A read error may be the cause here, since a much bigger clone is one base away. The chain combines TRBV30 with TRBJ1-2; D is uncertain. There are 10 residues in the CDR3. CDR1 and CDR2 (germline): GTSNPN, SVGIG (reference sequence). Deletions cut 8 bases from V and 7 bases from J, with 11 bases between. In DNA form, the CDR3 reads TGTGCCCGGCAGGACTTTGGCTACACCTTC. Protein: CARQDFGYTF.

This clonotype was seen many times. The chain uses TRBV20-1 and TRBJ2-5; 9 nucleotides align to TRBD2. This CDR3 is 14 amino acids long. Unmatched junction bases numbered 8, after V lost 6 bases and J lost 3 bases. The V gene's germline CDR1 is DFQATT and CDR2 SNEGSKA (reference sequence). The CDR3 nucleotides read TGCAGTGCCCCCGCGCTAGCGGGGAAAGAGACCCAGTACTTC. Amino acids: CSAPALAGKETQYF.

Comment on this clonotype: This may arise from a read error, as a much more abundant clone is one base away. V gene TRBV29-1 combines with J gene TRBJ2-1, with 13 bases that match TRBD2. Trimming cost V 6 bases and J 7 bases; bases outside gene matches: 15. CDR3 length: 17 residues. CDR1 and CDR2 (germline): SQVTM, ANQGSEA. The CDR3 protein is CSVSYPVTSGRQNEQFF. CDR3 in DNA: TGCAGCGTCTCCTACCCCGTGACTAGCGGGAGGCAGAATGAGCAGTTCTTC.

This clonotype showed up many times. This rearrangement joins TRBV28 to TRBJ2-7; D possibly corresponds to TRBD2 (6 bases). The CDR3 is 17 amino acids. V was shortened by 1 base and J by 6 bases, with 22 bases between the two germline ends. CDR1 and CDR2 from the germline V gene are MDHEN and SYDVKM. Written as DNA, the CDR3 is TGTGCCAGCAGTTTATCCCAACTAGCTCGACGGACGGGCGAGCAGTACTTC. The encoded protein is CASSLSQLARRTGEQYF.

The V call is TRBV6-1, the J call TRBJ1-1, with D uncertain. In germline, CDR1 is MNHNS, CDR2 SASEGT. The CDR3 covers 13 residues. The V and J ends lost 8 bases and 0 bases respectively, with 10 bases between them. DNA of the CDR3: TGTGCCAGCGAGTCAGTCATGAACACTGAAGCTTTCTTT. It specifies CASESVMNTEAFF.

The J gene is TRBJ1-4, the V gene TRBV28, with 9 bases aligning to TRBD1. Germline-derived CDR1 and CDR2 are MDHEN and SYDVKM. This CDR3 has 15 residues. Unmatched junction bases numbered 5, after V lost 4 bases and J lost 5 bases. CDR3 nucleotides: TGTGCCAGCAGTTCAACCGGGACAGGGAATGAAAAACTGTTTTTT. Encoded protein: CASSSTGTGNEKLFF.

In this sample, this clonotype turned up many times. The rearrangement links TRBV5-1 to TRBJ2-5; 11 nucleotides agree with TRBD2. The CDR3 extends over 16 amino acids. The ends lost 4 bases at V and 7 bases at J; junction bases unmatched: 12. Germline values: CDR1 SGHRS, CDR2 YFSETQ. CDR3 protein: CASSGTSGPPSGTQYF. CDR3 sequence (DNA): TGCGCCAGCAGCGGGACTAGCGGACCCCCCTCTGGGACCCAGTACTTC. Full variable domain (remainder filled in from reference TRBV5-1 and TRBJ2-5): KAGVTQTPRYLIKTRGQQVTLSCSPISGHRSVSWYQQTPGQGLQFLFEYFSETQRNKGNFPGRFSGRQFSNSRSEMNVSTLELGDSALYLCASSGTSGPPSGTQYFGPGTRLLVL.

This clonotype has at least ten counts. The V gene is TRBV13, the J gene TRBJ2-7; the match to TRBD1 covers 11 bases. Germline CDR1 PRHDT, CDR2 FYEKMQ (reference sequence). V trimming: 3 bases; J trimming: 2 bases; junction bases outside the gene matches: 6. The CDR3 length is 16 residues. Here the CDR3 DNA reads TGTGCCAGCAGCTTCTCCGGGACAGGGGGAACCTACGAGCAGTACTTC. Translated: CASSFSGTGGTYEQYF. Complete variable domain (other parts from reference TRBV13 and TRBJ2-7): AAGVIQSPRHLIKEKRETATLKCYPIPRHDTVYWYQQGPGQDPQFLISFYEKMQSDKGSIPDRFSAQQFSDYHSELNMSSLELGDSALYFCASSFSGTGGTYEQYFGPGTRLTVT.

Ten or more counts support this clonotype. Written as DNA, the CDR3 is TGTGCCAGCCGGGGGGGTCGGGGGGCCTATGGCTACACCTTC. The encoded protein is CASRGGRGAYGYTF. The chain couples TRBV6-1 to TRBJ1-2; possible D gene TRBD1, 6 bases. The CDR3 covers 14 residues. V was cut by 8 bases and J by 4 bases, with 17 bases left in between. CDR1 MNHNS and CDR2 SASEGT come from the germline V gene.

This clonotype was seen repeatedly, ten times or more. This sequence joins TRBV30 and TRBJ1-1; the D gene is possibly TRBD1 (6 bases). The CDR3 covers 11 residues. V was trimmed by 2 bases and J by 7 bases, leaving 8 bases between them. Germline CDR1 reads GTSNPN; CDR2 reads SVGIG (reference sequence). Here the CDR3 DNA reads TGTGCCTGGAGTCAACAGGGTGAAGCTTTCTTT. It codes for CAWSQQGEAFF.

This clonotype was counted many times. The genes are TRBV28 and TRBJ1-4; possibly TRBD1 for D (5 bases). Trimming stripped 8 bases from V and 7 bases from J, with 14 bases between. Germline V gene lookup returns CDR1 MDHEN and CDR2 SYDVKM. The CDR3 loop spans 13 amino acids. CDR3 sequence (DNA): TGTGCCAGCGGTTGGAGGGGCGGTGAAAAACTGTTTTTT. Its translation is CASGWRGGEKLFF.

This clonotype was seen at least ten times. J is TRBJ1-5 and V is TRBV3-2; no check of the table's D call, TRBD1, against the DNA was made. TRBV3-2 is a listed pseudogene. CDR3 size: 19 residues. CDR3 in amino acids: CASSQGQTGEGFVCQPQHF. CDR3 sequence (DNA): TGTGCCAGCAGCCAAGGACAGACAGGGGAAGGGTTTGTTTGTCAGCCCCAGCATTTT.